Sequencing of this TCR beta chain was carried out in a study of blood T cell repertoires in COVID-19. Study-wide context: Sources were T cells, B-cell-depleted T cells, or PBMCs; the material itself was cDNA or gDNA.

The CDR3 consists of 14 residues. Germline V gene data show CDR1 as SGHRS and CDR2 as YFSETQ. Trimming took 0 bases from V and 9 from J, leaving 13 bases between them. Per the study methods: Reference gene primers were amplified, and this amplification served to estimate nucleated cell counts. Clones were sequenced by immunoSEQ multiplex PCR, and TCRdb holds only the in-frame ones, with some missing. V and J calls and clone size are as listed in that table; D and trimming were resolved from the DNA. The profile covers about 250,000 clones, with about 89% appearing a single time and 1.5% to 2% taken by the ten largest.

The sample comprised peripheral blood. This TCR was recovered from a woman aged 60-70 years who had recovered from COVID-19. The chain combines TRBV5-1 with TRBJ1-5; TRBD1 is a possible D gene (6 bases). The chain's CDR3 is CASSLGDRTGPQHF. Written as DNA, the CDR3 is TGCGCCAGCAGCTTGGGTGACAGGACGGGGCCCCAGCATTTT.